In its sample, the clone carrying this T cell receptor (beta chain) was seen once. Antigen specificity is unknown. This specimen belongs to a study of blood T cells in healthy people across ages. Study details: In model experiments, template switching was able to capture about one barcoded beta molecule for every two T cells that were present. Study-level results: Investigators treated diversity estimates from one million T cells as underestimates.

CDR3 length equals 15 residues. Looked up from germline, CDR1 is SGHTA and CDR2 is FQGNSA. V lost 5 bases, J lost 5 bases, and 18 bases lay in between. It was with a sample-barcoded 5' primer and a J-beta primer mix that a second PCR of roughly 7 to 12 cycles was run. Each of the cDNA molecules was tagged by a template-switch adaptor with 12 random nucleotides. TCRdb re-called the 5' RACE reads with MiXCR, one entry per CDR3 protein. The sample carries approximately 2,000,000 distinct CDR3 sequences, roughly two fifths recorded once. V is TRBV7-2 and J is TRBJ2-5; possible D gene TRBD2, 7 bases. The sequence derives from a human donor in good health. Sequenced input: blood. The DNA for the CDR3 is TGTGCCAGCAGCCGGGGGCACGGGGGGCATGAGACCCAGTACTTC. Translating it yields CASSRGHGGHETQYF.